A single sample gave rise to the 9 T cell receptor beta chains below, sequenced in a study of OX40 agonist ivuxolimab in advanced cancers. Clones were sequenced by immunoSEQ multiplex PCR, and TCRdb holds only the in-frame ones, with some missing. This sample carries 78,000 or so clones, around 83% of them seen once, and the ten largest clones take 15% to 20%. The material sequenced was CD4+ or CD8+ T cells sorted from blood, taken in a trial of the OX40 agonist ivuxolimab. These TCRs come from an adult with an advanced solid tumor such as melanoma, head and neck, liver or kidney cancer.

V usage is TRBV6-5 and J usage is TRBJ2-1, with 9 bases that match TRBD2. The germline V gene has CDR1 MNHEY and CDR2 SVGAGI. This CDR3 is built from 14 residues. The ends lost 5 bases at V and 5 bases at J; junction bases unmatched: 4. The CDR3 region has the DNA TGTGCCAGCAGTGTCGAGCGGGGGGACAATGAGCAGTTCTTC. This sequence encodes CASSVERGDNEQFF.

The CDR3 region has the DNA TGTGCCAGCAGCTTAATTACTGTGGGGACCATATATTTT. This translates into CASSLITVGTIYF. This rearrangement joins TRBV7-9 to TRBJ1-3; the D is unclear. CDR1 and CDR2 (germline): SEHNR, FQNEAQ (reference sequence). The CDR3 is made up of 13 amino acids. Trimming took off 2 bases at V and 10 bases at J, with 12 bases between the two ends.

The chain joins TRBV19 to TRBJ1-5; D not certain. The V gene's germline CDR1 is LNHDA and CDR2 SQIVND (reference sequence). Trimming removed 1 base from V and 11 bases from J, with 9 bases in between. The CDR3 totals 12 residues. The CDR3 sequence is CASSIGYGAQHF. The CDR3 bases are TGTGCCAGTAGTATAGGGTATGGGGCCCAGCATTTT.

The CDR3 reads CASSTGTGGFYGYTF. CDR3 nucleotide sequence: TGTGCCAGCAGCACGGGGACAGGGGGCTTCTATGGCTACACCTTC. The genes are TRBV7-9 and TRBJ1-2, with TRBD1 identical over 12 bases. Trimming took 5 bases from V and 4 from J; bases not matched to a gene: 5. Germline assignment: CDR1 SEHNR and CDR2 FQNEAQ (reference sequence). There are 15 residues in the CDR3.

This chain links TRBV11-1 with TRBJ2-5; D is unclear. V lost 3 bases to trimming and J lost 5 bases, with 13 bases between them. The CDR3 is 14 residues long. Per the germline V gene, CDR1 is SGHAT and CDR2 is FQDESV (reference sequence). The chain's CDR3 is CASSFEGIGETQYF. Here the CDR3 DNA reads TGTGCCAGCAGCTTCGAAGGGATCGGGGAGACCCAGTACTTC.

This chain joins TRBV5-1 and TRBJ2-3; tentative D call: TRBD1 (6 bases). Germline V gives CDR1 SGHRS, CDR2 YFSETQ. The V end lost 0 bases, the J end lost 2 bases, and 13 bases lay between the germline ends. CDR3 length equals 16 residues. The CDR3 loop is CASSLASGANTDTQYF. CDR3 nucleotide sequence: TGCGCCAGCAGCTTGGCCTCAGGGGCGAACACAGATACGCAGTATTTT.

The genes are TRBV5-1 and TRBJ1-2; D may be TRBD1 (5 bases). In germline, CDR1 is SGHRS, CDR2 YFSETQ. Trimming removed 0 bases at V and 4 bases at J, with 16 bases between. CDR3 size: 16 residues. CDR3 nucleotide sequence: TGCGCCAGCAGCTTGGGATCGCTAGGGGATGGCTATGGCTACACCTTC. Translation: CASSLGSLGDGYGYTF.

This clone was detected only a few times. V usage is TRBV15 and J usage is TRBJ1-4; 7 nucleotides agree with TRBD1. The CDR3 has 15 amino acids. CDR1 and CDR2 (germline): LNHNV, YYDKDF (reference sequence). V lost 1 base to trimming and J lost 5 bases; unmatched junction nucleotides: 4. The CDR3 here is CATSRGGTVNEKLFF. Here the CDR3 DNA reads TGTGCCACCAGCAGAGGAGGGACAGTGAATGAAAAACTGTTTTTT. The full variable domain, in which reference TRBV15 and TRBJ1-4 provide the parts outside the CDR3, is DAMVIQNPRYQVTQFGKPVTLSCSQTLNHNVMYWYQQKSSQAPKLLFHYYDKDFNNEADTPDNFQSRRPNTSFCFLDIRSPGLGDTAMYLCATSRGGTVNEKLFFGSGTQLSVL.

This chain links TRBV9 with TRBJ2-1; the D is unclear. CDR3 length: 13 residues. CDR1 and CDR2 (germline): SGDLS, YYNGEE. Trimming removed 0 bases at V and 5 bases at J, with 6 bases between. CDR3 amino acids: CASSVGLDNEQFF. The CDR3 DNA reads as TGTGCCAGCAGCGTAGGCCTAGACAATGAGCAGTTCTTC.